This entry features one TCR beta chain sequence. The antigen remains unidentified. The source of the sample is a study of cytomegalovirus exposure and HLA in healthy donors. Findings and limits, study-wide: The study flagged about 150 TCR beta chains as cytomegalovirus-associated. As confirmed in vitro, three CMV-associated chains were specific for CMV antigens.

Germline V gives CDR1 MNHNS, CDR2 SASEGT. The ends lost 6 bases at V and 2 bases at J; junction bases unmatched: 2. The CDR3 is made up of 14 amino acids. Assay used: immunoSEQ multiplex PCR; TCRdb lists only in-frame clones, some missing. The sample consists of more than 150,000 clones, around 90% of them appearing once. Material: PBMCs. This sequence was found in a man younger than 35 in good health and CMV-seronegative. The chain links TRBV6-1 to TRBJ1-5; 9 bases agree with TRBD1. The CDR3 region has the DNA TGTGCCAGCAGCGGGACAGGGCGCAATCAGCCCCAGCATTTT. Protein: CASSGTGRNQPQHF.